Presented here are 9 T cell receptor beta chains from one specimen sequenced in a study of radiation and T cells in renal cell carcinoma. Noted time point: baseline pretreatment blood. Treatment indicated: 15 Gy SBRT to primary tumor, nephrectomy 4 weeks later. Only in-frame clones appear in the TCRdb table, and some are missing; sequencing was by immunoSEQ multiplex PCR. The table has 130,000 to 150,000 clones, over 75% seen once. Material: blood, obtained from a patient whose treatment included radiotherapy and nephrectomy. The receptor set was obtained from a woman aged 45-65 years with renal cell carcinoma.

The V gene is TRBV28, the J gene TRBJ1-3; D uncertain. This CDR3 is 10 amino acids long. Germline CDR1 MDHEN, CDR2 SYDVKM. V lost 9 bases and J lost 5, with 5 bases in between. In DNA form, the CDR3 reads TGTGCCAGTCGGAGAAACACCATATATTTT. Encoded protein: CASRRNTIYF.

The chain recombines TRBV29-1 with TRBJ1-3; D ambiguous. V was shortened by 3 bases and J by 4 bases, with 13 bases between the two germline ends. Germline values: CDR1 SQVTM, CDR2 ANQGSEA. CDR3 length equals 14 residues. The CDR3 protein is CSVEVPVRGNTIYF. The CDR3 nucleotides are TGCAGCGTTGAGGTTCCCGTCAGAGGAAACACCATATATTTT.

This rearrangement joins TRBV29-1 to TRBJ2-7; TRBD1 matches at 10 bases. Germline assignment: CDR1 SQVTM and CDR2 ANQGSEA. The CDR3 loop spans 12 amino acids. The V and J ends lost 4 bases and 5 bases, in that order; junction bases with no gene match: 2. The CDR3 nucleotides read TGCAGCGTTGGACAGGGGGCAGACGAGCAGTACTTC. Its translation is CSVGQGADEQYF.

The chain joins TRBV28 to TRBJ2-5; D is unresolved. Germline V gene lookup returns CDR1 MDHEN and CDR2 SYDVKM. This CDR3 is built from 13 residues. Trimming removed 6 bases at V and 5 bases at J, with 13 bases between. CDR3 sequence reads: CASSPGPQETQYF. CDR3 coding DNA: TGTGCCAGCAGCCCCGGGCCACAGGAGACCCAGTACTTC.

CDR3 DNA sequence: TGTGCCAGCAGCCACCCCGAGGGGGGTGGGAACTACGAGCAGTACTTC. The encoded protein is CASSHPEGGGNYEQYF. The V call is TRBV4-2, the J call TRBJ2-7; D possibly uses TRBD1 or TRBD2 (6 bases each). CDR3 length equals 16 residues. The germline V and J ends were trimmed by 3 bases and 3 bases, with 18 bases remaining between them. Germline-derived CDR1 and CDR2 are LGHNA and YNFKEQ.

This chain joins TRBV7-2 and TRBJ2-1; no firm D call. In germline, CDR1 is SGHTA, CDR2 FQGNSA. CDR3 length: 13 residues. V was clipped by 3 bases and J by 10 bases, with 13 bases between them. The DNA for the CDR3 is TGTGCCAGCAGCTTCACGCCTGGAAGGGAGCAGTTCTTC. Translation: CASSFTPGREQFF.

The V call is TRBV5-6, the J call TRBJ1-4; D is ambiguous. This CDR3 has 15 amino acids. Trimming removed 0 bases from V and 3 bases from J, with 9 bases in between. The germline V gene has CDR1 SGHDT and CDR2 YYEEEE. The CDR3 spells CASSLGWRANEKLFF. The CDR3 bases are TGTGCCAGCAGCTTGGGTTGGAGAGCTAATGAAAAACTGTTTTTT.

In DNA form, the CDR3 reads TGCGCCAGCAGCTTGGAGGGGGCAGGAACCTATGAAGCTTTCTTT. It encodes CASSLEGAGTYEAFF. This sequence joins TRBV5-1 and TRBJ1-1, with TRBD1 matching 7 bases. This CDR3 comprises 15 residues. CDR1 and CDR2 (germline): SGHRS, YFSETQ. V was pared by 0 bases and J by 7 bases, with 9 bases of the junction left unmatched.

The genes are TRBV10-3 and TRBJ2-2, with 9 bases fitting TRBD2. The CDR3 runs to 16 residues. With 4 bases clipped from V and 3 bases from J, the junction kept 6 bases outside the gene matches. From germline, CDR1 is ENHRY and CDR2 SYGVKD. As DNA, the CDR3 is TGTGCCATCAGTGGCTTCCCTAGCGGGGACACCGGGGAGCTGTTTTTT. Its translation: CAISGFPSGDTGELFF.